The 22 T cell receptor beta chains presented below share a single source sample, sequenced in a study of cytomegalovirus exposure and HLA in healthy donors. PCR primers comprised 60 Vbeta and 13 Jbeta primers. Measured with immunoSEQ multiplex PCR; TCRdb has only the in-frame clones, and not every one. Here the sample spans under 130,000 clones, around 67% being singletons. Specimen: PBMCs. The receptors stem from a woman between 50 and 59 years old in good health and CMV-seronegative.

The count of this clone is one. The chain uses TRBV4-2 and TRBJ1-3, with D tentatively TRBD1 (5 bases). Deletions cut 1 base from V and 1 base from J, with 26 bases between. The CDR3 covers 21 residues. Germline lookup yields CDR1 LGHNA and CDR2 YNFKEQ. The CDR3 protein is CASSQVDKAGKVRLSGNTIYF. The CDR3 DNA reads as TGTGCCAGCAGCCAAGTTGATAAGGCAGGGAAAGTAAGGTTGTCTGGAAACACCATATATTTT.

The table lists this clone with many counts. This rearrangement joins TRBV2 to TRBJ1-5; TRBD1 matches 7 bases. The trim removed 3 bases at V and 3 bases at J, leaving 5 bases unmatched. Germline V gives CDR1 SNHLY, CDR2 FYNNEI. The CDR3 loop spans 15 amino acids. The CDR3 DNA is TGTGCCAGCAGTGACTCAGGGGGTCTCAATCAGCCCCAGCATTTT. It specifies CASSDSGGLNQPQHF.

This chain links TRBV19 with TRBJ2-3; 13 nucleotides align to TRBD2. CDR3 length: 20 residues. The germline V gene encodes CDR1 LNHDA and CDR2 SQIVND (reference sequence). V was clipped by 0 bases and J by 2 bases; unmatched bases: 11. Written as DNA, the CDR3 is TGTGCCAGTAGTATAGATCCTGGACTAGCGGGGGCGAGGGACACAGATACGCAGTATTTT. Its translation is CASSIDPGLAGARDTDTQYF.

This chain links TRBV7-3 with TRBJ2-5, with D perhaps TRBD1 (6 bases). This CDR3 is 14 amino acids long. The V end was cut by 3 bases, the J end by 6 bases, with 14 bases between. From germline, CDR1 is SGHTA and CDR2 FQGTGA. The CDR3 bases are TGTGCCAGCAGCTTCTCGGGACAAACAAAGACCCAGTACTTC. Its protein is CASSFSGQTKTQYF.

Worth noting for this clone: The identical CDR3 is also encoded by other nucleotide sequences in the sample. This chain links TRBV4-2 with TRBJ2-5; TRBD2 matches at 10 bases. The CDR3 is made up of 14 amino acids. Germline-derived CDR1 and CDR2 are LGHNA and YNFKEQ. The J segment lost 3 bases and the V segment lost 4 bases, leaving 2 bases of the junction unmatched. The CDR3 nucleotides are TGTGCCAGCAGCCTTGGACTAGCGGAAGAGACCCAGTACTTC. Translated: CASSLGLAEETQYF.

This clone was observed a handful of times. The rearrangement joins TRBV6-1 to TRBJ1-6; D unresolved. The length of the CDR3 is 20 residues. The germline CDR1 and CDR2 sequences are MNHNS and SASEGT. V lost 4 bases and J lost 3, with 25 bases in between. The CDR3 coding sequence is TGTGCCAGCAGTGTCACCCCTGACTTGGGGAGGGCCCACTATAATTCACCCCTCCACTTT. Protein: CASSVTPDLGRAHYNSPLHF.

This chain joins TRBV10-3 and TRBJ2-7, with TRBD2 matching 10 bases. V lost 7 bases and J lost 3; bases outside the gene matches: 6. From germline, CDR1 is ENHRY and CDR2 SYGVKD. The CDR3 has 14 amino acids. As DNA, the CDR3 is TGTGCCATCAAGGGGACTAGCGAATACTACGAGCAGTACTTC. It encodes CAIKGTSEYYEQYF.

In this sample, this clone turned up once. J is TRBJ2-7 and V is TRBV21-1; the D call TRBD2 from the table was never checked on the DNA. TRBV21-1 is classified as a pseudogene. The CDR3 loop spans 17 amino acids. CDR3 DNA sequence: TGTGCCAGCAGCACGTTTAGCGCGGCAGGCATAACCTACGAGCAGTACTTC. Encoded protein: CASSTFSAAGITYEQYF.

This rearrangement joins TRBV5-4 to TRBJ2-3, with 8 bases aligning to TRBD1. V was pared by 4 bases and J by 4 bases, with 8 bases of the junction left unmatched. The CDR3 sequence is 15 residues long. Germline V gene data show CDR1 as SGHNT and CDR2 as YYREEE (reference sequence). As DNA, the CDR3 is TGTGCCAGCAGCCCCCGGGACAGGTGGGCAGATACGCAGTATTTT. Translation: CASSPRDRWADTQYF. Full variable domain (remainder filled in from reference TRBV5-4 and TRBJ2-3): ETGVTQSPTHLIKTRGQQVTLRCSSQSGHNTVSWYQQALGQGPQFIFQYYREEENGRGNFPPRFSGLQFPNYSSELNVNALELDDSALYLCASSPRDRWADTQYFGPGTRLTVL.

The chain recombines TRBV7-6 with TRBJ2-5; 9 bases align to TRBD2. Germline values: CDR1 SGHVS, CDR2 FNYEAQ. This CDR3 has 15 residues. Trimming took 5 bases from V and 4 from J; bases not matched to a gene: 8. The CDR3 loop is CASSKSGGRGETQYF. CDR3 DNA: TGTGCCAGCAGCAAAAGCGGGGGGCGGGGAGAGACCCAGTACTTC.

The genes are TRBV11-2 and TRBJ2-5; 7 bases fit TRBD2. Germline assignment: CDR1 SGHAT and CDR2 FQNNGV. CDR3 length: 16 amino acids. The V gene end was trimmed by 5 bases and the J gene end by 3 bases; junction bases not matched to a gene: 12. This chain's CDR3 is CASSLQGSTSKETQYF. In DNA form, the CDR3 reads TGTGCCAGCAGCCTCCAGGGTTCGACTAGCAAAGAGACCCAGTACTTC. Variable domain in full (rest from reference TRBV11-2 and TRBJ2-5): EAGVAQSPRYKIIEKRQSVAFWCNPISGHATLYWYQQILGQGPKLLIQFQNNGVVDDSQLPKDRFSAERLKGVDSTLKIQPAKLEDSAVYLCASSLQGSTSKETQYFGPGTRLLVL.

The chain recombines TRBV30 with TRBJ2-2; 8 bases align to TRBD1. The CDR3 has 20 residues. J gave up 7 bases and V 5 bases, and 27 bases lay outside the gene matches. The germline V gene encodes CDR1 GTSNPN and CDR2 SVGIG (reference sequence). The CDR3 here is CAWLGVPTGEGQVPGGELFF. The CDR3, as DNA: TGTGCCTGGTTAGGCGTTCCGACCGGAGAGGGACAGGTTCCCGGCGGGGAGCTGTTTTTT. The full variable domain, in which reference TRBV30 and TRBJ2-2 provide the parts outside the CDR3, is SQTIHQWPATLVQPVGSPLSLECTVEGTSNPNLYWYRQAAGRGLQLLFYSVGIGQISSEVPQNLSASRPQDRQFILSSKKLLLSDSGFYLCAWLGVPTGEGQVPGGELFFGEGSRLTVL.

This clone turned up a few times. V gene TRBV13 combines with J gene TRBJ2-7; possibly TRBD1 for D (5 bases). V dropped 5 bases and J dropped 2 bases, with 10 bases sitting between them. This CDR3 has 13 residues. Germline V gene data show CDR1 as PRHDT and CDR2 as FYEKMQ (reference sequence). CDR3 coding DNA: TGTGCCAGCAGCACCCGACAGACCTACGAGCAGTACTTC. Residues: CASSTRQTYEQYF.

This clone has only a few counts. The CDR3 spells CASSLSAAGELFF. DNA for the CDR3: TGTGCCAGCAGTTTGTCGGCGGCCGGGGAGCTGTTTTTT. V usage is TRBV28 and J usage is TRBJ2-2; D gene ambiguous. The CDR3 consists of 13 residues. Trimming shortened V by 3 bases and J by 6 bases, and 8 bases separated the two germline ends. Germline assignment: CDR1 MDHEN and CDR2 SYDVKM.

This rearrangement joins TRBV9 to TRBJ2-1; 9 positions agree with TRBD2. Unmatched junction bases numbered 10, after V lost 4 bases and J lost 8 bases. Germline values: CDR1 SGDLS, CDR2 YYNGEE. This CDR3 is 15 amino acids long. The CDR3 reads CASSPTSGPRDEQFF. The CDR3 DNA sequence: TGTGCCAGCAGCCCGACTAGCGGACCTAGGGATGAGCAGTTCTTC.

V gene TRBV6-6 combines with J gene TRBJ1-5; 11 bases are shared with TRBD1. The CDR3 is made up of 16 amino acids. Germline V gene data show CDR1 as MNHNY and CDR2 as SVGAGI (reference sequence). J lost 2 bases, V lost 6 bases, and 6 bases had no gene match. CDR3 sequence reads: CASSPGTGGRNQPQHF. CDR3 sequence (DNA): TGTGCCAGCAGCCCCGGGACAGGGGGTCGCAATCAGCCCCAGCATTTT.

The chain uses TRBV7-9 and TRBJ2-7; D is perhaps TRBD2 (6 bases). The CDR3 runs 17 residues. Germline loops: CDR1 SEHNR, CDR2 FQNEAQ (reference sequence). The ends were cut back, 1 base at V and 0 bases at J, with 16 bases in the middle. This CDR3 is CASSLVSWWDSSYEQYF. For the CDR3, the DNA is TGTGCCAGCAGCTTAGTTTCGTGGTGGGACTCCTCCTACGAGCAGTACTTC.

This clone was seen more than once but under ten times. The CDR3 spells CASSFPGSGANVLTF. The CDR3 nucleotides are TGTGCCAGCAGCTTCCCAGGGTCTGGGGCCAACGTCCTGACTTTC. The chain recombines TRBV7-2 with TRBJ2-6, with D tentatively TRBD1 (5 bases). This CDR3 is 15 amino acids long. With 3 bases removed from V and 1 base from J, the gap between germline ends came to 7 bases. Germline V gene sequence: CDR1 SGHTA, CDR2 FQGNSA.

This clone was seen a handful of times. The chain uses TRBV10-3 and TRBJ1-5, with a weak D call TRBD1 (5 bases). The CDR3 loop spans 13 amino acids. Per the germline V gene, CDR1 is ENHRY and CDR2 is SYGVKD. Trimming took off 8 bases at V and 7 bases at J, with 15 bases between the two ends. The CDR3 protein is CAISGEEGQPQHF. CDR3 nucleotide sequence: TGTGCCATCTCGGGGGAGGAAGGGCAGCCCCAGCATTTT.

The chain carries TRBV14 and TRBJ2-7; D unresolved. This CDR3 has 12 residues. With 4 bases removed from V and 4 bases from J, the gap between germline ends came to 8 bases. Germline CDR1 and CDR2: SGHDN and FVKESK. The DNA for the CDR3 is TGTGCCAGCAGCCGGTTGACTTACGAGCAGTACTTC. This gives the protein CASSRLTYEQYF. The whole variable domain, filled in from reference TRBV14 and TRBJ2-7, reads EAGVTQFPSHSVIEKGQTVTLRCDPISGHDNLYWYRRVMGKEIKFLLHFVKESKQDESGMPNNRFLAERTGGTYSTLKVQPAELEDSGVYFCASSRLTYEQYFGPGTRLTVT.

V gene TRBV5-1 combines with J gene TRBJ2-7; TRBD1 aligns across 8 bases. V lost 0 bases to trimming and J lost 2 bases; unmatched junction nucleotides: 4. This CDR3 has 15 amino acids. Germline CDR1 reads SGHRS; CDR2 reads YFSETQ. Here the CDR3 reads CASSLGGQVTYEQYF. In nucleotides, the CDR3 is TGCGCCAGCAGCTTGGGGGGACAGGTAACCTACGAGCAGTACTTC.

The V call is TRBV7-9, the J call TRBJ2-1; 9 positions agree with TRBD2. The V segment lost 3 bases and the J segment 9 bases; nucleotides outside the gene matches: 0. The germline V gene has CDR1 SEHNR and CDR2 FQNEAQ (reference sequence). CDR3 size: 12 residues. The CDR3 nucleotides read TGTGCCAGCAGCTTGACTAGCGGTGAGCAGTTCTTC. It yields the protein CASSLTSGEQFF.